This entry is about one TCR beta chain. The antigen is undetermined. CDR3 size: 15 residues. CDR1 is SEHNR, CDR2 FQNEAQ, per germline (reference sequence). J lost 8 bases, V lost 6 bases, and 9 bases had no gene match. Unique molecular identifiers featured in each of the TCR beta cDNA libraries. A single record per CDR3 protein comes from TCRdb applying MiXCR to the PCR reads. The sample holds hundreds of thousands of distinct CDR3 sequences; 59% are singletons and the top ten take about 11%. This record comes from a study of post-analysis software for immune sequencing data. Study-level findings and limits: Controls had significantly higher normalized Chao1 diversity than multiple sclerosis patients. Patients carried a handful of TRBV segments more frequently than controls did, and TRBV5-6, TRBV5-1 and TRBV20-1 were among them.

This chain links TRBV7-9 with TRBJ2-1; 11 bases agree with TRBD1. Sequenced material: blood. The TCR sequence derives from a girl aged 2 to 9 with multiple sclerosis. CDR3 region: CASRPQGQGVYEQFF. The CDR3, as DNA: TGTGCCAGCAGGCCCCAGGGACAGGGGGTATATGAGCAGTTCTTC.